A few counts support the clone carrying this T cell receptor (beta chain). This record belongs to a study of blood T cell repertoires in COVID-19. Study context: COVID-19 samples, acute and convalescent, were from the United States, Italy and Spain. Nucleic acid was either cDNA or gDNA, and it came from T cells, B-cell-depleted T cells, or PBMCs.

The germline CDR1 and CDR2 sequences are MGHRA and YSYEKL. V gave up 1 base and J gave up 1 base, with 24 bases separating them. This CDR3 is built from 20 residues. In Seattle, patients joined the study during active infection and were tracked longitudinally. In the original processing: Reference gene primer amplification gave estimated nucleated cell counts. This table comes from immunoSEQ multiplex PCR, and its TCRdb copy is limited to in-frame clones, with some not included. Clone size and V and J calls were adopted from that table, with D and trimming inferred from the DNA. This sample has about 200,000 clones, with roughly nine tenths found just once.

Sequencing was carried out using peripheral blood. The chain uses TRBV4-1 and TRBJ2-3, with a possible D match to TRBD2 (6 bases). The receptor was derived from a man aged 55 to 69 with COVID-19, enrolled during active disease. In DNA form, the CDR3 reads TGCGCCAGCAGCCAAGGAGGGACTTTAAATCTTTTAGGAGGCACAGATACGCAGTATTTT. This codes for CASSQGGTLNLLGGTDTQYF.